This TCR beta chain is from a study of shared clonotypes between healthy human individuals. Trimming left V 1 base short and J 9 bases short, with 4 bases between. The germline V gene encodes CDR1 SGHAT and CDR2 FQNNGV. The CDR3 is made up of 11 amino acids. Study-wide findings and caveats: Estimated richness values were generally larger in naive subsets than in memory subsets.

For this clone: Its specificity is unknown. Other DNA sequences in the same sample also yield this CDR3.

Method: immunoSEQ multiplex PCR; TCRdb's copy keeps in-frame clones and lacks some. Seen here are over a million clones, about 76% observed once, and the top ten hold roughly 1.4%. All participating donors were Caucasian adults from Nashville, Tennessee. V is TRBV11-2 and J is TRBJ2-1; D gene uncertain. The source material was memory CD4+ T cells sorted from blood. Subset indicated: CD45RA-negative fraction. This clonotype was sampled from a man aged 18 to 35 in good health. The CDR3 loop is CASSLGGEQFF. The CDR3 region has the DNA TGTGCCAGCAGCTTAGGAGGTGAGCAGTTCTTC.